A selection of T cell receptor beta chains follows, all from one sample in a study of blood T cell repertoires in COVID-19. Produced via immunoSEQ multiplex PCR; TCRdb's table is partial and in-frame only. This sample carries about 20,000 clones, around 83% of them seen once, and the ten largest clones take approximately 11%. What was sequenced was peripheral blood. These receptors all stem from a human donor in a cohort sampled during active COVID-19. CDR3s include the opening cysteine and the closing phenylalanine or tryptophan. D genes are given only for firm matches. The listing skips clone size in some rows; elsewhere it reads once, few, many or a size class.

cdr3_aa cdr3_nt v_call cdr3_length d_call clone_size j_call
CASSPGTPSSYEQYF TGTGCCAGCAGCCCTGGGACACCGAGCTCCTACGAGCAGTACTTC TRBV27 15 NA NA TRBJ2-7
CSVPVNGELFF TGCAGCGTTCCGGTGAACGGGGAGCTGTTTTTT TRBV29-1 11 NA NA TRBJ2-2
CASSFWANFNTGELFF TGTGCCAGCAGCTTTTGGGCAAACTTTAACACCGGGGAGCTGTTTTTT TRBV7-9 16 NA NA TRBJ2-2
CASRRTSGSYNEQFF TGTGCCAGCAGAAGGACTAGCGGGAGTTACAATGAGCAGTTCTTC TRBV2 15 TRBD2 NA TRBJ2-1
CAWSAGVGDLTGNTIYF TGTGCCTGGAGTGCTGGGGTAGGGGATTTGACTGGAAACACCATATATTTT TRBV30 17 NA NA TRBJ1-3
CASRPGAGGDSGNTIYF TGTGCCAGCAGACCCGGTGCAGGAGGGGACTCTGGAAACACCATATATTTT TRBV2 17 NA once TRBJ1-3
CASSQVGQGVANEQFF TGTGCCAGCAGCCAAGTCGGGCAGGGGGTCGCAAATGAGCAGTTCTTC TRBV4-2 16 TRBD1 NA TRBJ2-1
CASSSSATFNTEAFF TGTGCCAGCAGTTCCTCGGCGACTTTTAACACTGAAGCTTTCTTT TRBV28 15 NA NA TRBJ1-1
CASSQDPSGSINEQFF TGTGCCAGCAGCCAAGATCCTAGCGGGAGTATCAATGAGCAGTTCTTC TRBV4-2 16 TRBD2 NA TRBJ2-1
CASSLARQGDEQYF TGTGCCAGCAGTTTAGCTAGACAGGGAGACGAGCAGTACTTC TRBV28 14 TRBD1 NA TRBJ2-7
CASSELKGSDTQYF TGTGCCAGCAGCGAGCTCAAGGGGTCAGATACGCAGTATTTT TRBV7-3 14 NA NA TRBJ2-3
CASSITGGNGYTF TGCGCCAGCAGCATAACAGGGGGCAATGGCTACACCTTC TRBV5-1 13 TRBD1 NA TRBJ1-2